A selection of T cell receptor beta chains follows, all from one sample in a study of cytotoxic CD8 clonotypes in ibrutinib-treated CLL. Repertoires were generated with immunoSEQ multiplex PCR, while TCRdb's copy carries only in-frame clones and drops some. The sample carries over 95,000 clones, 58% recorded once. The specimen was PBMCs, collected after 24 months of ibrutinib treatment. Every receptor here comes from a human donor with chronic lymphocytic leukemia. Each CDR3 is given with its conserved first and last residue. Each record gives: J gene, D gene, clone size, V gene, CDR3 DNA, CDR3 protein. D genes are given only for firm matches. Rows may omit the clone size; those that give it use once, few, many or a size class.

J: TRBJ1-4
D: TRBD1
size: few
V: TRBV2
DNA: TGTGCCAGCAACCAGGGGGATGAAAAACTGTTTTTT
CDR3: CASNQGDEKLFF

J: TRBJ1-2
D: NA
size: NA
V: TRBV25-1
DNA: TGTGCCAGCAGTGAAACTAGCCGGGCCTACGGCTACACCTTC
CDR3: CASSETSRAYGYTF

J: TRBJ2-7
D: NA
size: NA
V: TRBV19
DNA: TGTGCCAGTAGTAAAACACAGATGCCACGCGAGCAGTACTTC
CDR3: CASSKTQMPREQYF

J: TRBJ2-5
D: NA
size: NA
V: TRBV11-1
DNA: TGTGCCAGCAGCTTAGGCAGCCAAGAGACCCAGTACTTC
CDR3: CASSLGSQETQYF

J: TRBJ2-3
D: TRBD2
size: NA
V: TRBV7-3
DNA: TGTGCCAGCAGCTTATTCCTAGCGGGGTCAGATACGCAGTATTTT
CDR3: CASSLFLAGSDTQYF

J: TRBJ1-2
D: NA
size: NA
V: TRBV15
DNA: TGTGCCACCAGCAGAGAGGGAGACTATGGCTACACCTTC
CDR3: CATSREGDYGYTF

J: TRBJ2-1
D: NA
size: few
V: TRBV11-3
DNA: TGTGCCAGCAGTACATCGGGGTACAATGAGCAGTTCTTC
CDR3: CASSTSGYNEQFF

J: TRBJ1-1
D: TRBD1
size: NA
V: TRBV6-5
DNA: TGTGCCAGCAGCCGCGGACAGGCGATGAACACTGAAGCTTTCTTT
CDR3: CASSRGQAMNTEAFF

J: TRBJ1-1
D: NA
size: few
V: TRBV30
DNA: TGTGCCTGGAGTGAGGGGTTGGGCACTGAAGCTTTCTTT
CDR3: CAWSEGLGTEAFF

J: TRBJ2-3
D: NA
size: NA
V: TRBV5-1
DNA: TGCGCCAGCCTGGACCTAAGGGCAGATACGCAGTATTTT
CDR3: CASLDLRADTQYF

J: TRBJ2-5
D: TRBD2
size: NA
V: TRBV4-1
DNA: TGCGCCAGCAGCCACCCGGGACTAGCGGGGGGCGCGGATCAAGAGACCCAGTACTTC
CDR3: CASSHPGLAGGADQETQYF

J: TRBJ2-7
D: TRBD1
size: NA
V: TRBV30
DNA: TGTGCCTGGAGTATTAGACAGGGTCGGGCCGAGCAGTACTTC
CDR3: CAWSIRQGRAEQYF

J: TRBJ2-3
D: NA
size: NA
V: TRBV7-6
DNA: TGTGCCAGCAGCTTATCGACAGCTAAGAAAGGAGATACGCAGTATTTT
CDR3: CASSLSTAKKGDTQYF

J: TRBJ1-2
D: TRBD1
size: NA
V: TRBV7-2
DNA: TGTGCCAGCAGCCCTGACAGGGCTGGGAAGGGCTATGGCTACACCTTC
CDR3: CASSPDRAGKGYGYTF

J: TRBJ2-7
D: TRBD1
size: few
V: TRBV28
DNA: TGTGCCAGCAGTACCGGGACAGCCTCCTACGAGCAGTACTTC
CDR3: CASSTGTASYEQYF

J: TRBJ2-1
D: TRBD2
size: NA
V: TRBV6-4
DNA: TGTGCCAGCAGTGACGGGACTAGCGGGGGTAATGAGCAGTTCTTC
CDR3: CASSDGTSGGNEQFF

J: TRBJ1-5
D: NA
size: NA
V: TRBV30
DNA: TGTGCCTGGAGGGAACAGGGAAGTCAGCCCCAGCATTTT
CDR3: CAWREQGSQPQHF

J: TRBJ2-7
D: NA
size: NA
V: TRBV5-4
DNA: TGTGCCAGCAGCCCGAGGGACGGAACAACCTACGAGCAGTACTTC
CDR3: CASSPRDGTTYEQYF

J: TRBJ2-7
D: TRBD2
size: NA
V: TRBV28
DNA: TGTGCCAGCAGACAACCCTCCCCGGGAGCGGGGAACTACGAGCAGTACTTC
CDR3: CASRQPSPGAGNYEQYF

J: TRBJ1-4
D: NA
size: NA
V: TRBV5-1
DNA: TGCGCCAGCAGGTCGGGGACTCAACCGGATGAAAAACTGTTTTTT
CDR3: CASRSGTQPDEKLFF

J: TRBJ2-3
D: NA
size: NA
V: TRBV7-3
DNA: TGTGCCAGCAGCGTAAACACAGATACGCAGTATTTT
CDR3: CASSVNTDTQYF

J: TRBJ2-2
D: NA
size: NA
V: TRBV28
DNA: TGTGCCAGCAGTTTATCGACCGGGGAGCTGTTTTTT
CDR3: CASSLSTGELFF

J: TRBJ2-7
D: NA
size: NA
V: TRBV6-1
DNA: TGTGCCAGCAGCCGATGGACAGTCGACGAGCAGTACTTC
CDR3: CASSRWTVDEQYF

J: TRBJ2-7
D: NA
size: NA
V: TRBV19
DNA: TGTGCCAGTAGAGGGTTCGGGTCAGGACCTTCGGAGCAGTACTTC
CDR3: CASRGFGSGPSEQYF

J: TRBJ2-6
D: NA
size: NA
V: TRBV5-1
DNA: TGCGCCAGCAGTCGTACAACGTCTGGGGCCAACGTCCTGACTTTC
CDR3: CASSRTTSGANVLTF

J: TRBJ1-2
D: NA
size: NA
V: TRBV7-9
DNA: TGTGCCAGCAGCGGAAACATACCGCTTAACTATGGCTACACCTTC
CDR3: CASSGNIPLNYGYTF

J: TRBJ2-2
D: TRBD2
size: NA
V: TRBV6-5
DNA: TGTGCCAGCAGCCTAGCGGGGGAAAGGGAGCTGTTTTTT
CDR3: CASSLAGERELFF

J: TRBJ2-3
D: TRBD2
size: NA
V: TRBV9
DNA: TGTGCCAGCAGCGTAGAGAGTGGGGCTAGCGGGGGACTTAGCACAGATACGCAGTATTTT
CDR3: CASSVESGASGGLSTDTQYF